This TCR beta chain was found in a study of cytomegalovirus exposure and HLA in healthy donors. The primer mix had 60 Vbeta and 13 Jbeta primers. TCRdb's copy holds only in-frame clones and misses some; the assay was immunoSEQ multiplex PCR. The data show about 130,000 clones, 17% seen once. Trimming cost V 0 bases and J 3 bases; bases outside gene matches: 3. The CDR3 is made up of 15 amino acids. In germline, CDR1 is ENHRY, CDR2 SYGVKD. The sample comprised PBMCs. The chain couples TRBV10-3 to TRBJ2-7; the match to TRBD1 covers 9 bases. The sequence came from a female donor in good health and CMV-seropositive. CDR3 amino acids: CAISESWDRDYEQYF. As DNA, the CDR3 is TGTGCCATCAGTGAGTCCTGGGACAGGGACTACGAGCAGTACTTC.